These T cell receptor beta chains were read from a single sample in a study of T cell changes during pregnancy in multiple sclerosis. Sequencing was performed with immunoSEQ multiplex PCR; in TCRdb, only in-frame clones are kept and a portion is missing. Among some 60,000 clones listed, approximately 91% were seen once. Here the sequenced sample was peripheral blood, taken in the second trimester of pregnancy. These receptors were collected from a female donor with multiple sclerosis, enrolled in a pregnancy study. Each CDR3 is given with its conserved first and last residue. A D gene is named only where the DNA matches it firmly. Not all rows give a size; the values are once, few, many and, for expanded clones, a class.

cdr3_length	v_call	d_call	clone_size	j_call	cdr3_nt	cdr3_aa
16	TRBV7-3	-	-	TRBJ2-5	TGTGCCAGCAGCCCCATAGGGGCCGTCAACCAAGAGACCCAGTACTTC	CASSPIGAVNQETQYF
19	TRBV30	TRBD1	-	TRBJ1-6	TGTGCCTGGAACCGCCGGGACAGGGGGCTCGGCTCCTATAATTCACCCCTCCACTTT	CAWNRRDRGLGSYNSPLHF
15	TRBV5-1	TRBD1	-	TRBJ1-5	TGCGCCAGCAGCCTGAACGGACAGGGAAATCAGCCCCAGCATTTT	CASSLNGQGNQPQHF
16	TRBV5-4	-	-	TRBJ1-1	TGTGCCAGCAGCCCCCTAAGCGGTACTATGAACACTGAAGCTTTCTTT	CASSPLSGTMNTEAFF
14	TRBV27	-	-	TRBJ2-7	TGTGCCAGCAGTCCGGAGGACGGTCCCTACGAGCAGTACTTC	CASSPEDGPYEQYF
15	TRBV28	TRBD1	-	TRBJ1-5	TGTGCCAGCAAACAGGGGGCGCTTAGCAATCAGCCCCAGCATTTT	CASKQGALSNQPQHF
15	TRBV11-3	-	-	TRBJ2-2	TGTGCCAGCAGCTTAAATCAGGGTACGACCGGGGAGCTGTTTTTT	CASSLNQGTTGELFF
14	TRBV6-1	TRBD1	-	TRBJ1-4	TGTGCCAGCAGTCCTGACAGGGGATATGAAAAACTGTTTTTT	CASSPDRGYEKLFF
16	TRBV10-3	TRBD2	-	TRBJ2-3	TGTGCCATCAGTGATTTGGCGGGGGGGCCCCCAGATACGCAGTATTTT	CAISDLAGGPPDTQYF
12	TRBV28	TRBD1	-	TRBJ1-5	TGTGCCAGCAGTCCAGGGGGAGAGCCCCAGCATTTT	CASSPGGEPQHF
14	TRBV7-9	-	once	TRBJ1-6	TGTGCCAGCAGCCCATCCACAGGGCATTCACCCCTCCACTTT	CASSPSTGHSPLHF
14	TRBV5-4	-	-	TRBJ2-5	TGTGCCAGCAGCTTGAGACATGGCTTAGAGACCCAGTACTTC	CASSLRHGLETQYF
15	TRBV6-1	TRBD1	-	TRBJ2-3	TGTGCCAGCTCTACCGACAGGGAGTTTTCAGATACGCAGTATTTT	CASSTDREFSDTQYF
15	TRBV7-7	-	-	TRBJ2-2	TGTGCTAGCAGCTCCCTGACGGGAAACACCGGGGAGCTGTTTTTT	CASSSLTGNTGELFF
16	TRBV12-5	TRBD1	-	TRBJ1-6	TGTGCTAGTGGGCGTATCCCGGGACAGGGGAATTCACCCCTCCACTTT	CASGRIPGQGNSPLHF
14	TRBV5-1	-	once	TRBJ1-3	TGCGCCAGCAGCTTAGATGGTCGGGGAAACACCATATATTTT	CASSLDGRGNTIYF
19	TRBV9	TRBD1	-	TRBJ2-6	TGTGCCAGCAGCGTCGGGCGGGACAGGGTTATTTCCGGGGCCAACGTCCTGACTTTC	CASSVGRDRVISGANVLTF
14	TRBV12-5	-	-	TRBJ2-3	TGTGCTAGTGGTAGAGGACAGAGAAAAGATACGCAGTATTTT	CASGRGQRKDTQYF
14	TRBV28	-	once	TRBJ1-5	TGTGCCAGCAGTTCGGACTGGGGAGAGGATGGAGGGCATTTT	CASSSDWGEDGGHF
15	TRBV7-3	TRBD1	-	TRBJ2-7	TGTGCCAGCAGTCCTACCGGGACAGGGGCCTACGAGCAGTACTTC	CASSPTGTGAYEQYF
15	TRBV5-6	-	once	TRBJ2-1	TGTGCCAGCAGCCGCTGGGGACTGAGCTACAATGAGCAGTTCTTC	CASSRWGLSYNEQFF
14	TRBV7-9	-	-	TRBJ1-4	TGTGCCAGCAGCTTAACCAGGGGCGGTGAAAAACTGTTTTTT	CASSLTRGGEKLFF